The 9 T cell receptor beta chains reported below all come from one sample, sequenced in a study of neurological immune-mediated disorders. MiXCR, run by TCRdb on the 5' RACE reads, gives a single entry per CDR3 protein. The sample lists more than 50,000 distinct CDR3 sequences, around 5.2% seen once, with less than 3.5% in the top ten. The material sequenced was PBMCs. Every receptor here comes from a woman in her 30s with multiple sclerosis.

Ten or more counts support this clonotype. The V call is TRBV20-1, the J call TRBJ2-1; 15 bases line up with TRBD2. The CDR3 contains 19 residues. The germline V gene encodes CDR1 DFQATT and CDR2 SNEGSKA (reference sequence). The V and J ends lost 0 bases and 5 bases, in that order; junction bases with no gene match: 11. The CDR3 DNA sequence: TGCAGTGCTAGAGATCGACGGACTAGCGGGGGGGTTGGAAACAATGAGCAGTTCTTC. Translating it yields CSARDRRTSGGVGNNEQFF.

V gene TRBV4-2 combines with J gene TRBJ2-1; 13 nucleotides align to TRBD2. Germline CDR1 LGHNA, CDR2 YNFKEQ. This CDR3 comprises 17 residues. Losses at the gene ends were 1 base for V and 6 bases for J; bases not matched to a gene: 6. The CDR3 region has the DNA TGTGCCAGCAGCCAAGGGGGGACTAGCGGGGCTGGCAATGAGCAGTTCTTC. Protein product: CASSQGGTSGAGNEQFF.

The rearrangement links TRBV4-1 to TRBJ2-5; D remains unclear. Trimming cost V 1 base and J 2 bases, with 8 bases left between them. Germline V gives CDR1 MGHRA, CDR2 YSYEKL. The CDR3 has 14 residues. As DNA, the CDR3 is TGCGCCAGCAGCCAAGTGGAACGGCAAGAGACCCAGTACTTC. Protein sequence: CASSQVERQETQYF.

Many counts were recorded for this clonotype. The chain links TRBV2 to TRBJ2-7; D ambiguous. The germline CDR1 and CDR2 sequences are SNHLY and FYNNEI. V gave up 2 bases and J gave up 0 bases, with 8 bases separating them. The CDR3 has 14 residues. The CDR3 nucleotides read TGTGCCAGCAGTGAAATGGTACGCTCCTACGAGCAGTACTTC. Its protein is CASSEMVRSYEQYF.

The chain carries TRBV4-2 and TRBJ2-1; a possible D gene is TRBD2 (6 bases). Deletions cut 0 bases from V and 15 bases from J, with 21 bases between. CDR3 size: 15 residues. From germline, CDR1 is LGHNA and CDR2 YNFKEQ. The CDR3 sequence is CASSQDQFGGMYWFF. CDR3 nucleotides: TGTGCCAGCAGCCAAGATCAATTCGGGGGTATGTATTGGTTCTTC.

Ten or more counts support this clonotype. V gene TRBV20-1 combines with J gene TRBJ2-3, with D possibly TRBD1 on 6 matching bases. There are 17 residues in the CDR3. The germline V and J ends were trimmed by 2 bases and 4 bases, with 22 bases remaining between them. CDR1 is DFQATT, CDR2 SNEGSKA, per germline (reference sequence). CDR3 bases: TGCAGTGCTAGAAGTCAGGCCGCCTCACAGGGTGCAGATACGCAGTATTTT. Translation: CSARSQAASQGADTQYF.

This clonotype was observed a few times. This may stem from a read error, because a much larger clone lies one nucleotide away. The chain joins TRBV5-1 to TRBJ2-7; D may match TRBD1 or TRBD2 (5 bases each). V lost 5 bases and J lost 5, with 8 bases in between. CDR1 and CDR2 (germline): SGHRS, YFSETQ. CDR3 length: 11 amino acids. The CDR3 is CASRWGHEQYF. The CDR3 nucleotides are TGCGCCAGCAGATGGGGACACGAGCAGTACTTC. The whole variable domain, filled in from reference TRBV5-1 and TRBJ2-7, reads KAGVTQTPRYLIKTRGQQVTLSCSPISGHRSVSWYQQTPGQGLQFLFEYFSETQRNKGNFPGRFSGRQFSNSRSEMNVSTLELGDSALYLCASRWGHEQYFGPGTRLTVT.

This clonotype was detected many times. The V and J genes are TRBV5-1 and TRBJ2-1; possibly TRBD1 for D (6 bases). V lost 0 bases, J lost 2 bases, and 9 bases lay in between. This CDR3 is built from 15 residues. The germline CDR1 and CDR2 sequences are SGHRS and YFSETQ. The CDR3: CASSLDGGTYNEQFF. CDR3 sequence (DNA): TGCGCCAGCAGCTTGGATGGGGGCACCTACAATGAGCAGTTCTTC.

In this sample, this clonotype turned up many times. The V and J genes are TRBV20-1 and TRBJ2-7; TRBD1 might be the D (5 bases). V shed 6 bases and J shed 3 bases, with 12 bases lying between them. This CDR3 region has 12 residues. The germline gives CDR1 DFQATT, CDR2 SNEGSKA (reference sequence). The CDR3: CSASSQGYEQYF. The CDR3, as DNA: TGCAGTGCCAGCTCTCAGGGCTACGAGCAGTACTTC.